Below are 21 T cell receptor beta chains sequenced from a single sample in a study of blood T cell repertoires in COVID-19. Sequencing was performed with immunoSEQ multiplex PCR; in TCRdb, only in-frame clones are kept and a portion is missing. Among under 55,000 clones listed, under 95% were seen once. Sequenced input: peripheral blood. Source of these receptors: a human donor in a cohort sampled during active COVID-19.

The CDR3 DNA reads as TGTGCCAGCAGCTCACCAAGGGGGCGCACTGAAGCTTTCTTT. This encodes CASSSPRGRTEAFF. This chain links TRBV11-3 with TRBJ1-1; 7 positions match TRBD1. V was clipped by 4 bases and J by 4 bases; unmatched bases: 6. CDR1 is SGHNT and CDR2 is YENEEA in the germline V gene. The CDR3 contains 14 residues. Full variable domain (outside the CDR3, taken from reference TRBV11-3 and TRBJ1-1): EAGVVQSPRYKIIEKKQPVAFWCNPISGHNTLYWYLQNLGQGPELLIRYENEEAVDDSQLPKDRFSAERLKGVDSTLKIQPAELGDSAVYLCASSSPRGRTEAFFGQGTRLTVV.

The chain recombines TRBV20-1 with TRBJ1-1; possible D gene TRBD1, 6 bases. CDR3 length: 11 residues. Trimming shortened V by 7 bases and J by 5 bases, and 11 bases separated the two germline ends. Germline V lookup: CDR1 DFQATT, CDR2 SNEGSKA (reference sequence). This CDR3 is CSEKQGTEAFF. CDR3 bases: TGCAGTGAAAAGCAGGGGACTGAAGCTTTCTTT.

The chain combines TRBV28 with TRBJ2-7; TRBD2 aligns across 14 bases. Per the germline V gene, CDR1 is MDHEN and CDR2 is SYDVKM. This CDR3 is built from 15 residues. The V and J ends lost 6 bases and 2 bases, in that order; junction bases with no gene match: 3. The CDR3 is CASSPTSGRAYEQYV. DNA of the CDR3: TGTGCCAGCAGCCCGACTAGCGGGAGGGCCTACGAGCAGTACGTC.

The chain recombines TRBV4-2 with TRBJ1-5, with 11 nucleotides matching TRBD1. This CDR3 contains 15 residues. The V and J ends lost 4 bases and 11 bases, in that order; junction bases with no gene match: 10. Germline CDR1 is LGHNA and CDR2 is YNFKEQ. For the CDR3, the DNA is TGTGCCAGCAGCCCCGGGACAGGGGGGCCAGGGACCCAGCATTTT. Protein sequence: CASSPGTGGPGTQHF.

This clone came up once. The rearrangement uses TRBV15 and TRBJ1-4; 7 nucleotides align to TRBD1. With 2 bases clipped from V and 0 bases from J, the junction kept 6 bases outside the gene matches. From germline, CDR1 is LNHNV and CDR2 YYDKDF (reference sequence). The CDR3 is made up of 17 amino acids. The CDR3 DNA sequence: TGTGCCACCAGCAGACCTGACAGGGCTGCAACTAATGAAAAACTGTTTTTT. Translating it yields CATSRPDRAATNEKLFF.

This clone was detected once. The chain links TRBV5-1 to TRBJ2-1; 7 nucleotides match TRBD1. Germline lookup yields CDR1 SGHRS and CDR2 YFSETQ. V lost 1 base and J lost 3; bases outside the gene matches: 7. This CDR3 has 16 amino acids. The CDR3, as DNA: TGCGCCAGCAGCTTGACCAAGGGACAGATCTACAATGAGCAGTTCTTC. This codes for CASSLTKGQIYNEQFF. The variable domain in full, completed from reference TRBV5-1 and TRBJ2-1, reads KAGVTQTPRYLIKTRGQQVTLSCSPISGHRSVSWYQQTPGQGLQFLFEYFSETQRNKGNFPGRFSGRQFSNSRSEMNVSTLELGDSALYLCASSLTKGQIYNEQFFGPGTRLTVL.

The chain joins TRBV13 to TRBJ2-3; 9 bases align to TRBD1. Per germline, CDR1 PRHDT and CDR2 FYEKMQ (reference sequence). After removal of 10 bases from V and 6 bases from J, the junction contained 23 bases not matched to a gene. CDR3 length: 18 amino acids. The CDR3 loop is CATRTILDRGVLADTQYF. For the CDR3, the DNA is TGTGCCACCAGAACTATATTGGACAGGGGTGTTTTAGCCGATACGCAGTATTTT.

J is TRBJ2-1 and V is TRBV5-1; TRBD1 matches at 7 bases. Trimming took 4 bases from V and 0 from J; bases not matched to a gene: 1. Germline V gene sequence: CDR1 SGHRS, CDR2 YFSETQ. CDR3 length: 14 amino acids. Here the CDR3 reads CASSRQGSYNEQFF. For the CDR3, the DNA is TGCGCCAGCAGCCGACAGGGCTCCTACAATGAGCAGTTCTTC.

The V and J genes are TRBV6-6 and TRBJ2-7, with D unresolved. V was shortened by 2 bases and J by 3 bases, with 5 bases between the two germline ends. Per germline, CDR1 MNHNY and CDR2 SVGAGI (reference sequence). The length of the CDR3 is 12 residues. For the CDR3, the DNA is TGTGCCAGCAGTTACGAGAACTACGAGCAGTACTTC. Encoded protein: CASSYENYEQYF.

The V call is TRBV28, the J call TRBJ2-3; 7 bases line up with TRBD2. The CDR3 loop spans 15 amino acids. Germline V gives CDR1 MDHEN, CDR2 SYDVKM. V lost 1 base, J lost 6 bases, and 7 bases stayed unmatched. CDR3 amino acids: CASSLFQLGGDTQYF. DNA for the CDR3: TGTGCCAGCAGTTTATTCCAGTTGGGGGGGGATACGCAGTATTTT. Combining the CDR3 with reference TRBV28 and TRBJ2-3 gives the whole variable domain DVKVTQSSRYLVKRTGEKVFLECVQDMDHENMFWYRQDPGLGLRLIYFSYDVKMKEKGDIPEGYSVSREKKERFSLILESASTNQTSMYLCASSLFQLGGDTQYFGPGTRLTVL.

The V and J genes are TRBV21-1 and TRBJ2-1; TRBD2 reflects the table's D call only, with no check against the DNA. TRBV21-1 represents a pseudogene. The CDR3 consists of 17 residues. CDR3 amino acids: CASSGLAGGPLDNEQFF. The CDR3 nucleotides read TGTGCCAGCAGCGGGCTAGCGGGAGGGCCTCTCGACAATGAGCAGTTCTTC.

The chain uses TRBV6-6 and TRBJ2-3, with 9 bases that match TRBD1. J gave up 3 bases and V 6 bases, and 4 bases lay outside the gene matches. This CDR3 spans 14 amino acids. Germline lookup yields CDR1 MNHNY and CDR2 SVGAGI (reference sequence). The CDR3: CASREGQGTDTQYF. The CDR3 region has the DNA TGTGCCAGCAGGGAGGGACAGGGAACAGATACGCAGTATTTT.

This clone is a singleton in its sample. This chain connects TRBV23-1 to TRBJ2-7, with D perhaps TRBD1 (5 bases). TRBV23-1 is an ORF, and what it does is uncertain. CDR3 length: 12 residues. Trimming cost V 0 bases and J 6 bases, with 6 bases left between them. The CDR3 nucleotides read TGCGCCAGCAGTCAATCGGGGCGCGAGCAGTACGTC. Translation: CASSQSGREQYV.

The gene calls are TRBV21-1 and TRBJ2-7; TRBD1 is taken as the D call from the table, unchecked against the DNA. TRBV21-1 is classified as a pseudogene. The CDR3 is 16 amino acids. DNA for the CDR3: TGTGCCAGCAGCACCAGGACAGGCCCGACGGCCTACGAGCAGTACGTC. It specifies CASSTRTGPTAYEQYV.

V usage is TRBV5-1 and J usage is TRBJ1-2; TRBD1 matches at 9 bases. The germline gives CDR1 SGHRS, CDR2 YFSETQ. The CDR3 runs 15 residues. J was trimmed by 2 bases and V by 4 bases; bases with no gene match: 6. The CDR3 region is CASSRDGQGNYGYTF. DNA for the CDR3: TGCGCCAGCAGCCGGGACGGACAGGGGAACTATGGCTACACCTTC.

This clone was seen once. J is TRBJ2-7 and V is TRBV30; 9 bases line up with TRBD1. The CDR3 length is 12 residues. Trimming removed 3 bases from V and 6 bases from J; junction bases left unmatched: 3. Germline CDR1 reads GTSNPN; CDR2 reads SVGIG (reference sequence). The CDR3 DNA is TGTGCCTGGAGACGACAGGGGGGCGAGCAGTACTTC. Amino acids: CAWRRQGGEQYF.

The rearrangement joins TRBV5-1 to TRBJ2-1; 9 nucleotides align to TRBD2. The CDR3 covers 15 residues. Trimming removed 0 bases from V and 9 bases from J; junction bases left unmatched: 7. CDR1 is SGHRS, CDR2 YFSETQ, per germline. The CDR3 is CASSLELAGVGEQFF. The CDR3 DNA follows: TGCGCCAGCAGCTTGGAGTTAGCGGGAGTAGGTGAGCAGTTCTTC.

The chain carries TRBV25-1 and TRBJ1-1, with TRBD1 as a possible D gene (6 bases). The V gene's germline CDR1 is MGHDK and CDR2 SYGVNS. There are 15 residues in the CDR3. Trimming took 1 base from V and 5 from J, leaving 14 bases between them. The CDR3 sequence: CASSELGQGRTEAFF. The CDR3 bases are TGTGCCAGCAGTGAATTGGGGCAGGGGAGAACTGAAGCTTTCTTT.

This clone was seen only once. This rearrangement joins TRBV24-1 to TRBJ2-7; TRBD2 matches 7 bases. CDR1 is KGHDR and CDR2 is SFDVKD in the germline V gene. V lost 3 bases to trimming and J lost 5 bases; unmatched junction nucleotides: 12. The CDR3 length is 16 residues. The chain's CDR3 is CATSDDRSGGAHEQYF. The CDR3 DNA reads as TGTGCCACCAGTGATGATAGGTCGGGAGGAGCCCACGAGCAGTACTTC.

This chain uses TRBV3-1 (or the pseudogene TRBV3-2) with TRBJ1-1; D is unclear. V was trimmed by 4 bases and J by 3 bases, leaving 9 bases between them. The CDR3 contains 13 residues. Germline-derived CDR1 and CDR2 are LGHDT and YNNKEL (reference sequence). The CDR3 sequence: CASSRATYTEAFF. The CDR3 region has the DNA TGTGCCAGCAGCCGGGCCACTTACACTGAAGCTTTCTTT.

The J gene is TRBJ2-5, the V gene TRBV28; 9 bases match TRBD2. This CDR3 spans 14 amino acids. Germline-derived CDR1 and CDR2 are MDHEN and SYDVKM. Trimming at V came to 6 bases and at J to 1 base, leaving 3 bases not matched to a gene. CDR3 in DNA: TGTGCCAGCAGCCTACTAGCGGGCCAAGAGACCCAGTACTTC. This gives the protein CASSLLAGQETQYF. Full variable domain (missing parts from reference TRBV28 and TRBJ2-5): DVKVTQSSRYLVKRTGEKVFLECVQDMDHENMFWYRQDPGLGLRLIYFSYDVKMKEKGDIPEGYSVSREKKERFSLILESASTNQTSMYLCASSLLAGQETQYFGPGTRLLVL.